This T cell receptor (beta chain) is from a study of shared clonotypes between healthy human individuals. Study-level results: The genetic and exposure-history diversity represented was limited by few donors. Investigators collected only blood, and repertoires in tissues likely differ.

This clone was detected once. The antigen remains unidentified. The germline V gene has CDR1 MNHNS and CDR2 SASEGT. This CDR3 is 15 amino acids long. The ends lost 6 bases at V and 5 bases at J; junction bases unmatched: 11. The data were produced by immunoSEQ multiplex PCR, yet TCRdb's version contains in-frame clones alone and is incomplete. The sample lists over 300,000 clones; around 87% were seen once. This rearrangement joins TRBV6-1 to TRBJ2-3; 7 nucleotides match TRBD1. This sequence originates from a man aged 18 to 35 in good health. Sequenced: memory CD8+ T cells sorted from blood. The subset: CD45RO+ cells pooled with CCR7-negative TemRA cells. The CDR3 nucleotides read TGTGCCAGCAGGCCACGGGACAGTTATATAGATACGCAGTATTTT. It specifies CASRPRDSYIDTQYF.